These 15 T cell receptor beta chains originate from one sample sequenced in a study of OX40 agonist ivuxolimab in advanced cancers. Assay: immunoSEQ multiplex PCR; the TCRdb copy retains only in-frame clones and omits some. The data contain roughly 77,000 clones, more than 90% of them singletons. The input for sequencing was CD4+ or CD8+ T cells sorted from blood, taken in a trial of the OX40 agonist ivuxolimab. These receptors all stem from an adult with an advanced solid tumor such as melanoma, head and neck, liver or kidney cancer.

The rearrangement joins TRBV30 to TRBJ2-1, with D unresolved. The length of the CDR3 is 15 residues. The V and J ends lost 5 bases and 1 base respectively, with 15 bases between them. The germline V gene encodes CDR1 GTSNPN and CDR2 SVGIG (reference sequence). The CDR3 is CAWARQATSYNEQFF. Here the CDR3 DNA reads TGTGCCTGGGCCCGTCAGGCGACTTCCTACAATGAGCAGTTCTTC.

This clone was detected only once. V usage is TRBV6-6 and J usage is TRBJ2-2, with a tentative D call TRBD1 (6 bases). V shed 6 bases and J shed 5 bases, with 19 bases lying between them. The CDR3 is 16 residues long. Germline values: CDR1 MNHNY, CDR2 SVGAGI (reference sequence). This chain's CDR3 is CASRPGTPKWTGELFF. DNA for the CDR3: TGTGCCAGCAGGCCCGGGACACCTAAATGGACCGGGGAGCTGTTTTTT.

The chain couples TRBV29-1 to TRBJ2-2, with no clear D. The CDR3 runs 14 residues. Germline CDR1 and CDR2: SQVTM and ANQGSEA. Trimming cost V 4 bases and J 3 bases, with 12 bases left between them. The CDR3 here is CSVAASTYTGELFF. In DNA form, the CDR3 reads TGCAGCGTTGCGGCGTCCACCTACACCGGGGAGCTGTTTTTT.

This chain links TRBV6-1 with TRBJ1-1, with a possible D match to TRBD1 (6 bases). Between the trimmed V and J ends, which lost 6 bases and 4 bases, there was a span of 12 bases. Germline V CDR1 and CDR2: MNHNS, SASEGT. The CDR3 sequence is 13 residues long. CDR3 DNA: TGTGCCAGCAGAGGGGGAGCGGGCACTGAAGCTTTCTTT. Amino acid sequence: CASRGGAGTEAFF.

This clone showed up just a few times. This sequence joins TRBV9 and TRBJ2-1; 7 bases are shared with TRBD1. The junction had 6 bases not matched to a gene; V was cut back by 0 bases and J by 6 bases. The CDR3 runs to 15 residues. Germline CDR1 is SGDLS and CDR2 is YYNGEE. In DNA, the CDR3 is TGTGCCAGCAGCGTAGATCAACAGGGGTCCAATGAGCAGTTCTTC. Translated, it gives CASSVDQQGSNEQFF. Using reference TRBV9 and TRBJ2-1 for the parts outside the CDR3, the full variable domain is DSGVTQTPKHLITATGQRVTLRCSPRSGDLSVYWYQQSLDQGLQFLIQYYNGEERAKGNILERFSAQQFPDLHSELNLSSLELGDSALYFCASSVDQQGSNEQFFGPGTRLTVL.

The chain uses TRBV6-5 and TRBJ2-2; D is undetermined. The V end was cut by 1 base, the J end by 6 bases, with 6 bases between. CDR1 and CDR2 from the germline V gene are MNHEY and SVGAGI. The CDR3 length is 13 residues. CDR3 DNA: TGTGCCAGCAGTTACTACAGCGCCGGGGAGCTGTTTTTT. Its translation is CASSYYSAGELFF.

V usage is TRBV19 and J usage is TRBJ1-1; 8 bases map to TRBD1. Germline V CDR1 and CDR2: LNHDA, SQIVND (reference sequence). This CDR3 has 17 residues. Unmatched junction bases numbered 16, after V lost 6 bases and J lost 4 bases. The CDR3 reads CASSPRTGRIRITEAFF. The DNA for the CDR3 is TGTGCCAGTAGCCCCCGGACAGGGAGAATTAGGATCACTGAAGCTTTCTTT.

The chain couples TRBV7-8 to TRBJ1-6; possible D gene TRBD1, 6 bases. CDR1 is SGHVS and CDR2 is FQNEAQ in the germline V gene. The V end was cut by 5 bases, the J end by 7 bases, with 15 bases between. The CDR3 is 15 residues long. The CDR3 region has the DNA TGTGCCAGCAGCCCCGACAGACAGGCGAATTCACCCCTCCACTTT. It encodes CASSPDRQANSPLHF.

V usage is TRBV28 and J usage is TRBJ2-1; 7 bases align to TRBD2. There are 16 residues in the CDR3. Germline CDR1 MDHEN, CDR2 SYDVKM. The V gene end was trimmed by 7 bases and the J gene end by 10 bases; junction bases not matched to a gene: 19. The CDR3 is CASTPLSRGKNHEQFF. In DNA, the CDR3 is TGTGCCAGCACACCACTTTCGCGGGGGAAAAACCACGAGCAGTTCTTC.

This chain joins TRBV6-5 and TRBJ2-7, with a tentative D call TRBD2 (6 bases). V lost 4 bases and J 0 bases, leaving 13 bases between the germline ends. The CDR3 loop spans 15 amino acids. Germline V gives CDR1 MNHEY, CDR2 SVGAGI. Here the CDR3 reads CASSSPRGDSYEQYF. DNA for the CDR3: TGTGCCAGCAGTTCCCCCCGCGGGGACTCCTACGAGCAGTACTTC.

The J gene is TRBJ2-3, the V gene TRBV27; D is ambiguous. The V gene lost 5 bases and the J gene lost 3 bases, with 21 bases spanning the gap. CDR3 length: 17 amino acids. The germline CDR1 and CDR2 sequences are MNHEY and SMNVEV (reference sequence). This CDR3 reads CASSSPWAGPGTDTQYF. The CDR3 bases are TGTGCCAGCAGTAGCCCTTGGGCAGGCCCCGGGACAGATACGCAGTATTTT.

This clone was seen only once. The chain links TRBV19 to TRBJ2-5, with D unresolved. The germline V and J ends were trimmed by 4 bases and 0 bases, with 6 bases remaining between them. Germline CDR1 LNHDA, CDR2 SQIVND (reference sequence). CDR3 length: 13 amino acids. The CDR3: CASSTQYQETQYF. As DNA, the CDR3 is TGTGCCAGTAGTACACAGTACCAAGAGACCCAGTACTTC.

This sequence joins TRBV18 and TRBJ1-4; possible D gene TRBD1, 5 bases. From germline, CDR1 is KGHSH and CDR2 LQKENI. The CDR3 totals 14 residues. The V end was cut by 4 bases, the J end by 3 bases, with 9 bases between. The CDR3 DNA follows: TGTGCCAGCTCACTCCAGGGCCCTAATGAAAAACTGTTTTTT. Translating it yields CASSLQGPNEKLFF.

The chain couples TRBV7-9 to TRBJ1-5; D remains ambiguous. With 1 base removed from V and 0 bases from J, the gap between germline ends came to 4 bases. Germline values: CDR1 SEHNR, CDR2 FQNEAQ (reference sequence). The CDR3 consists of 14 residues. The CDR3 sequence: CASSLGNSNQPQHF. For the CDR3, the DNA is TGTGCCAGCAGCTTAGGTAATAGCAATCAGCCCCAGCATTTT.

The chain couples TRBV5-1 to TRBJ1-3; D remains ambiguous. There are 15 residues in the CDR3. Germline CDR1 is SGHRS and CDR2 is YFSETQ. V was shortened by 0 bases and J by 0 bases, with 7 bases between the two germline ends. The CDR3 DNA follows: TGCGCCAGCAGCTTGGGAGGGTTCTCTGGAAACACCATATATTTT. Its translation: CASSLGGFSGNTIYF.